This T cell receptor beta chain stems from a study of T cells in Graves' hyperthyroidism and ophthalmopathy. The CDR3 regions of TCR beta were amplified from RNA transcripts. A first-round RT-PCR of the TCR CDR3 used the HTBI primer set. TCRdb ran MiXCR on the multiplex PCR reads and lists one entry per CDR3 protein. Among around 540,000 distinct CDR3 sequences, around 15% were seen once, and the ten largest hold 25% to 30%. This receptor was obtained from a woman between 25 and 40 years old with Graves' ophthalmopathy. Material for sequencing was blood.

CDR3 nucleotide sequence: TGTGCCAGCAGTGTCGGGACTAGCGGGAGGTCCTACAATGAGCAGTTCTTC. Translated, it gives CASSVGTSGRSYNEQFF. The gene calls are TRBV28 and TRBJ2-1, with 15 bases aligning to TRBD2. The CDR3 consists of 17 residues. Germline CDR1 reads MDHEN; CDR2 reads SYDVKM. J was trimmed by 1 base and V by 5 bases; bases with no gene match: 3.